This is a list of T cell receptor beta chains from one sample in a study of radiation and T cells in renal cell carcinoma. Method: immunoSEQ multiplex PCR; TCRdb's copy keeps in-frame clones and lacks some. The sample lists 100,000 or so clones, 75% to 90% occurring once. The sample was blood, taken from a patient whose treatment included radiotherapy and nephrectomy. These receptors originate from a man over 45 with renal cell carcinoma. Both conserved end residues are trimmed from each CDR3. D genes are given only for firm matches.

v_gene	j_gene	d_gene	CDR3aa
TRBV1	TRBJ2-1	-	TSSQGVGPNYNEQF
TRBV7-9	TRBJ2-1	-	ASSFGTEDNEQF
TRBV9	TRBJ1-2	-	ASSVEDSPLLSDGYT
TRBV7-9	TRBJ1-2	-	ASSLSSGDYGYT
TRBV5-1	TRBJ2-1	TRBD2	ASSLAGSGRGKEEQF
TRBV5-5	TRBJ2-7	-	ASRFYERSYEQY
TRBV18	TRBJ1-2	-	ASSPMEGYT
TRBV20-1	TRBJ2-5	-	SASFQETQY
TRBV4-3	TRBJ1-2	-	ASSQDIVRRDLYGYT
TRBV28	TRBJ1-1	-	ASSSGQLNTEAF
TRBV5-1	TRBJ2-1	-	ASSSGAQRYNEQF
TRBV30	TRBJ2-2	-	AWSVQNTGELF
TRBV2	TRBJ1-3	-	ASSVTPLGNTIY
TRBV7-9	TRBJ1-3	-	ASSFRPLNTIY
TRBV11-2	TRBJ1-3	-	ASSPGLGSGNTIY
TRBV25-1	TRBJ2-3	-	ASSDTSQSDTQY
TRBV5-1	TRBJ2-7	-	ASSLEAGNYEQY
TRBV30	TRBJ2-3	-	AWSSRGPSTDTQY
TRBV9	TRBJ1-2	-	ASSTQDGAHGYT
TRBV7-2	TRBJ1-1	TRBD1	ASSLQGITEAF
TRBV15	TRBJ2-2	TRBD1	ATSSPPGTGNTGELF
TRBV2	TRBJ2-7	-	ASRESGSAYEQY
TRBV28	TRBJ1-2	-	ASSPREDYGYT
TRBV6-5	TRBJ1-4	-	ASSYSRRGDEKLF
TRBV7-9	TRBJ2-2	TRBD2	ASSSPRMREYTGELF
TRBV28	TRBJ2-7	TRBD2	ASSFAGGEAYEQY
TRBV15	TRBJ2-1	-	ATSRGASLFNNEQF
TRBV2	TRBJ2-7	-	ASRSSSYEQY
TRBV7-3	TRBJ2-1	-	ASSLLHYNEQF
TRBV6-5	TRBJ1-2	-	ASSLSGGALYGYT
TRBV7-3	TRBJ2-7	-	ASSSRRGWDTYEQY
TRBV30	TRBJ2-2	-	AWDDSNTGELF
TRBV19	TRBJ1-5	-	ASTIVGSTSNQPQH
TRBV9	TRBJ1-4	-	ASSVALQGGKLF
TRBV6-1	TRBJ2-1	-	ASSMAGTYNEQF
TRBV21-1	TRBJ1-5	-	ASSKVTGGIGQPQH
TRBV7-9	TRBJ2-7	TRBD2	ASSPYLLAGDGEQY
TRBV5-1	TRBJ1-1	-	ASSQSGVNTEAF
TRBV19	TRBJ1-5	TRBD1	ASSPRQGVSLKPQH
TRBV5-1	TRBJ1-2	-	ASSSPSTLGYT
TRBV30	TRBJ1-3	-	AWMTGLRNTIY
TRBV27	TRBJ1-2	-	ASSPRLNYGYT
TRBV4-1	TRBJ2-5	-	ASSQWQAETQY
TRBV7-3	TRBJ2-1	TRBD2	ASSLGRLAGVHNEQF
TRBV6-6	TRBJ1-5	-	ASKDGGVPQPQH
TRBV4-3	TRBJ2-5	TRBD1	ASSRDRGIETQY
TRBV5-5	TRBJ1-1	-	ASSLSSRTGNTEAF
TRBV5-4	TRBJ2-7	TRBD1	ASSQDRSLSYEQY
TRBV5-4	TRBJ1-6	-	ASSLDTKAAPLH
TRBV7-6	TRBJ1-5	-	ASSLDDGSNQPQH
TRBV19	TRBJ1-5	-	ATRVGFGQNQPQH